The clone carrying this T cell receptor (beta chain) was counted many times. The target antigen is unknown. A process of 5'RACE template switching, which added a universal primer site and UMIs, was used to make TCR cDNA. TCRdb itself ran the 5' RACE reads through MiXCR, one entry per CDR3 protein. The sample includes more than 90,000 distinct CDR3 sequences, 7% to 8.5% of them seen just once. This record comes from a study of T cells after yellow fever vaccination. Overall study context: Fractions containing few cells were prepared with SMART-Seq v4 Ultra Low Input. Points from the study as a whole: The booster response re-showed most primary clones: around 95% CD4, around 87% CD8. The appearance of a small share of clonotypes in both CD4 and CD8 compartments was observed.

Germline-derived CDR1 and CDR2 are SGHVS and FNYEAQ. V gave up 10 bases and J gave up 6 bases; unmatched junction bases: 14. The CDR3 is 15 residues long. The input for sequencing was CD8+ T cells sorted from PBMCs, taken 45 days after the yellow fever booster vaccination. This clonotype was obtained from a man younger than 45 who received the YFV17D yellow fever vaccine. The chain employs TRBV7-6 and TRBJ2-1; 8 bases align to TRBD2. DNA for the CDR3: TGTGCCACTTCCGCCGGGGGGGGTAATGGCAATGAGCAGTTCTTC. Its protein product is CATSAGGGNGNEQFF.